These 20 T cell receptor beta chains came from one sample sequenced in a study of CD8 T cells in Susac syndrome. When the RNA was reverse transcribed, random hexamers were used with an input of about 0.45 to 1 ug. TCRdb recomputed calls from the immunoSEQ multiplex PCR reads with MiXCR, one row per CDR3 protein. Of roughly 150,000 distinct CDR3 sequences listed, 95% are singletons. The sample consisted of CD4+ T cells from PBMCs. These receptors all come from a human donor with Susac syndrome.

J is TRBJ2-3 and V is TRBV29-1, with a possible D match to TRBD2 (6 bases). Trimming removed 6 bases from V and 6 bases from J, with 19 bases in between. This CDR3 comprises 14 residues. The germline V gene has CDR1 SQVTM and CDR2 ANQGSEA. CDR3 loop: CSVDPGLTRDTQYF. CDR3 bases: TGCAGCGTAGACCCGGGACTGACGCGGGATACGCAGTATTTT.

The CDR3 sequence is CASSEQAGTDTQYF. DNA for the CDR3: TGCGCCAGCAGCGAACAGGCAGGCACAGATACGCAGTATTTT. The rearrangement uses TRBV5-1 and TRBJ2-3; tentative D call: TRBD1 (5 bases). Trimming cost V 4 bases and J 1 base, with 10 bases left between them. CDR3 length equals 14 residues. CDR1 SGHRS and CDR2 YFSETQ come from the germline V gene.

This clonotype was found once. The chain carries TRBV10-3 and TRBJ2-1; D tentatively fits TRBD1 or TRBD2 (5 bases each). This CDR3 comprises 14 residues. The germline gives CDR1 ENHRY, CDR2 SYGVKD. Trimming removed 4 bases at V and 2 bases at J, with 9 bases between. CDR3 DNA: TGTGCCATCAGTGCCGGGACGGCCTACAATGAGCAGTTCTTC. Amino acids: CAISAGTAYNEQFF.

The V call is TRBV7-6, the J call TRBJ2-3; D is perhaps TRBD1 or TRBD2 (5 bases each). The CDR3 consists of 15 residues. V lost 5 bases and J lost 0, with 12 bases in between. Germline lookup yields CDR1 SGHVS and CDR2 FNYEAQ. The chain's CDR3 is CASSPSGASTDTQYF. The CDR3 region has the DNA TGTGCCAGCAGCCCGTCCGGGGCCAGCACAGATACGCAGTATTTT.

This clonotype is a singleton in its sample. This chain uses TRBV20-1 with TRBJ2-3, with D uncertain. V lost 0 bases, J lost 5 bases, and 3 bases lay in between. The CDR3 is made up of 11 amino acids. Germline CDR1 DFQATT, CDR2 SNEGSKA (reference sequence). CDR3 in DNA: TGCAGTGCTAGAGAGATAGATACGCAGTATTTT. It translates to CSAREIDTQYF.

In this sample, this clonotype turned up once. The J gene is TRBJ1-4, the V gene TRBV4-3, with TRBD1 matching 8 bases. The CDR3 sequence is 16 residues long. V gave up 3 bases and J gave up 3 bases; unmatched junction bases: 6. The germline CDR1 and CDR2 sequences are LGHNA and YSLEER. The CDR3 spells CASSQAGGAANEKLFF. Written as DNA, the CDR3 is TGCGCCAGCAGCCAGGCAGGGGGCGCAGCTAATGAAAAACTGTTTTTT.

The chain joins TRBV2 to TRBJ2-5, with 9 bases identical to TRBD2. The V gene end was trimmed by 8 bases and the J gene end by 2 bases; junction bases not matched to a gene: 6. The CDR3 spans 14 residues. The germline V gene encodes CDR1 SNHLY and CDR2 FYNNEI. For the CDR3, the DNA is TGTGCCAGCCACGGACTAGCGAGACAAGAGACCCAGTACTTC. Protein sequence: CASHGLARQETQYF.

The chain combines TRBV3-1 with TRBJ2-4; possible D gene TRBD2, 5 bases. In germline, CDR1 is LGHDT, CDR2 YNNKEL (reference sequence). Trimming cost V 0 bases and J 5 bases, with 11 bases left between them. The CDR3 is made up of 15 amino acids. The CDR3 coding sequence is TGTGCCAGCAGCCAAGATCCCAAAGCGGAAAACATTCAGTACTTC. Its protein is CASSQDPKAENIQYF.

CDR3 sequence reads: CSVESLLAKNIQYF. CDR3 nucleotides: TGCAGCGTTGAGAGTCTCCTAGCCAAAAACATTCAGTACTTC. The genes are TRBV29-1 and TRBJ2-4; D is unclear. This CDR3 is 14 amino acids long. Between the trimmed V and J ends, which lost 3 bases and 0 bases, there was a span of 9 bases. Germline V gene lookup returns CDR1 SQVTM and CDR2 ANQGSEA.

The V gene is TRBV12-3 or TRBV12-4, the J gene TRBJ1-4; D ambiguous. V was cut by 5 bases and J by 8 bases, with 12 bases left in between. The length of the CDR3 is 13 residues. CDR3 amino acids: CASSTSRREKLFF. The DNA of the CDR3 is TGTGCCAGCAGTACCTCCCGAAGGGAAAAACTGTTTTTT.

The V and J genes are TRBV11-2 and TRBJ2-1; a weak D match, TRBD2 (6 bases). There are 14 residues in the CDR3. CDR1 is SGHAT and CDR2 is FQNNGV in the germline V gene. Trimming shortened V by 1 base and J by 7 bases, and 11 bases separated the two germline ends. CDR3 sequence reads: CASSLAGTPNEQFF. CDR3 bases: TGTGCCAGCAGCTTAGCCGGGACTCCGAATGAGCAGTTCTTC.

V usage is TRBV5-4 and J usage is TRBJ2-1; TRBD1 aligns across 7 bases. Germline CDR1 reads SGHNT; CDR2 reads YYREEE (reference sequence). CDR3 length: 14 amino acids. V lost 0 bases to trimming and J lost 12 bases; unmatched junction nucleotides: 9. Here the CDR3 DNA reads TGTGCCAGCAGCTTGGGGGGACAGCCTTTAGGGCAGTTCTTC. Encoded protein: CASSLGGQPLGQFF. Drawing the rest from reference TRBV5-4 and TRBJ2-1, the complete variable domain is ETGVTQSPTHLIKTRGQQVTLRCSSQSGHNTVSWYQQALGQGPQFIFQYYREEENGRGNFPPRFSGLQFPNYSSELNVNALELDDSALYLCASSLGGQPLGQFFGPGTRLTVL.

This clonotype was counted between two and nine times. This chain uses TRBV15 with TRBJ1-5, with no clear D. V was clipped by 8 bases and J by 2 bases, with 10 bases between them. Germline V gives CDR1 LNHNV, CDR2 YYDKDF (reference sequence). CDR3 size: 13 residues. This chain's CDR3 is CATSGGGNQPQHF. CDR3 sequence (DNA): TGTGCCACCTCAGGTGGTGGCAATCAGCCCCAGCATTTT.

The chain employs TRBV5-1 and TRBJ2-1; 9 bases align to TRBD2. The germline CDR1 and CDR2 sequences are SGHRS and YFSETQ. After removal of 4 bases from V and 4 bases from J, the junction contained 3 bases not matched to a gene. This CDR3 region has 14 residues. CDR3 protein: CASSASGGYNEQFF. The CDR3 DNA sequence: TGCGCCAGCAGCGCCAGCGGGGGGTACAATGAGCAGTTCTTC.

The chain couples TRBV20-1 to TRBJ2-3; possibly TRBD1 for D (5 bases). CDR3 length equals 14 residues. CDR1 DFQATT and CDR2 SNEGSKA come from the germline V gene (reference sequence). V shed 6 bases and J shed 3 bases, with 16 bases lying between them. The CDR3 nucleotides are TGCAGTGCGCTGGAGACAGTGTCGACAGATACGCAGTATTTT. It translates to CSALETVSTDTQYF.

The chain uses TRBV24-1 and TRBJ2-3; no firm D call. This CDR3 is built from 14 residues. The germline V gene has CDR1 KGHDR and CDR2 SFDVKD. Trimming cost V 4 bases and J 6 bases, with 13 bases left between them. The CDR3 DNA sequence: TGTGCCACCAGTGAGGGTTCGGCCCGCGATACGCAGTATTTT. Translating gives CATSEGSARDTQYF.

This clonotype appeared once. The chain links TRBV5-1 to TRBJ1-4; D unclear. Germline V CDR1 and CDR2: SGHRS, YFSETQ. V was cut by 4 bases and J by 7 bases, with 20 bases left in between. The CDR3 is 16 amino acids. The CDR3 loop is CASSQGPSSGGEKLFF. For the CDR3, the DNA is TGCGCCAGCAGCCAAGGGCCCTCTTCCGGCGGTGAAAAACTGTTTTTT.

The chain links TRBV7-3 to TRBJ2-5; D unresolved. The CDR3 is 14 amino acids. Trimming pared 11 bases from V and 5 bases from J, leaving 21 bases between. Per germline, CDR1 SGHTA and CDR2 FQGTGA. This CDR3 reads CAFLRIIVEETQYF. CDR3 DNA: TGTGCCTTCCTCCGGATTATTGTTGAGGAGACCCAGTACTTC.

This clonotype was seen a few times. V is TRBV29-1 and J is TRBJ1-1; 11 nucleotides match TRBD1. From germline, CDR1 is SQVTM and CDR2 ANQGSEA. V shed 7 bases, J shed 1 base, and the junction held 2 bases outside the gene matches. This CDR3 region has 13 residues. CDR3 nucleotides: TGCAGCGCTGGACAGGGGGCGAACACTGAAGCTTTCTTT. Protein: CSAGQGANTEAFF. Using reference TRBV29-1 and TRBJ1-1 for the parts outside the CDR3, the full variable domain is SAVISQKPSRDICQRGTSLTIQCQVDSQVTMMFWYRQQPGQSLTLIATANQGSEATYESGFVIDKFPISRPNLTFSTLTVSNMSPEDSSIYLCSAGQGANTEAFFGQGTRLTVV.

The gene calls are TRBV20-1 and TRBJ1-2; a weak D match, TRBD1 (6 bases). The ends were cut back, 5 bases at V and 4 bases at J, with 26 bases in the middle. The CDR3 is 17 amino acids. CDR1 and CDR2 (germline): DFQATT, SNEGSKA (reference sequence). CDR3 sequence reads: CSARRSEYGGRSYGYTF. The CDR3 bases are TGCAGTGCTCGGCGTTCAGAGTACGGGGGCAGGAGCTATGGCTACACCTTC.